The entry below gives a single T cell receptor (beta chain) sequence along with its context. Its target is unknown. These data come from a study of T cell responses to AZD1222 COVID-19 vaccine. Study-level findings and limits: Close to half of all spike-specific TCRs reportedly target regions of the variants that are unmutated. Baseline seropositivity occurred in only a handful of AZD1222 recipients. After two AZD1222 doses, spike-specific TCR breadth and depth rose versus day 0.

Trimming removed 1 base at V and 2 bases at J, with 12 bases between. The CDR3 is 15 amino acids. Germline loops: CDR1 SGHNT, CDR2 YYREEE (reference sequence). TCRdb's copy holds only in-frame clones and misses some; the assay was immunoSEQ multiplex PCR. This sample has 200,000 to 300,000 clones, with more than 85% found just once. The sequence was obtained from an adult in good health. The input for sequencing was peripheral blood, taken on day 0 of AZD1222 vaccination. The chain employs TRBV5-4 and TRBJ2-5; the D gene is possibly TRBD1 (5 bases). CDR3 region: CASSLSRELQETQYF. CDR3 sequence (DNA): TGTGCCAGCAGCTTGAGCAGGGAACTACAAGAGACCCAGTACTTC.